The source of this TCR beta chain is a study of T-cell memory formation after mild COVID-19. Study-wide background: Clustering of TCRs was largely donor specific. Notes on the study in general: Whereas later expanders leaned CD4+, clones contracting day 15 to 85 showed a balanced CD4/CD8 makeup. The authors left the SARS-CoV-2 specificity of second-wave clones peaking on day 37 unconfirmed. Mostly located in CM and EM were contracting CD4+ clones, with contracting CD8+ clones located in EMRA.

The CDR3 runs 16 residues. Deletions cut 3 bases from V and 5 bases from J, with 19 bases between. Germline CDR1 is DFQATT and CDR2 is SNEGSKA (reference sequence). MiXCR, applied by TCRdb to the 5' RACE reads, yields one record per CDR3 protein. The profile shows around 140,000 distinct CDR3 sequences, 6% to 6.5% of them singletons. This clonotype was counted between two and nine times. Antigen: not known. The V and J genes are TRBV20-1 and TRBJ1-4; tentative D call: TRBD1 (6 bases). The sequenced material came from PBMCs or a T cell subset sorted from them (not recorded which). The sequence was obtained from an adult woman who had mild COVID-19 (a few samples of this study predate the infection). Cell type and time point are not known. The chain's CDR3 is CSARAPTGNQNEKLFF. The DNA of the CDR3 is TGCAGTGCTAGGGCCCCTACAGGGAATCAAAATGAAAAACTGTTTTTT.